This TCR beta chain was captured in a study of T cell changes during pregnancy in multiple sclerosis. Profiled with immunoSEQ multiplex PCR; TCRdb holds only in-frame clones, not every one. Of tens of thousands of clones detected, 92% appear once; the ten largest clones hold over 0.5%. Germline values: CDR1 DFQATT, CDR2 SNEGSKA (reference sequence). Trimming took off 3 bases at V and 1 base at J, with 4 bases between the two ends. The CDR3 loop spans 11 amino acids. The material was CD4+ T cells from peripheral blood mononuclear cells, obtained in the third trimester of pregnancy. The V call is TRBV20-1, the J call TRBJ2-7; D is uncertain. The TCR originated in a female donor with multiple sclerosis, enrolled in a pregnancy study. The CDR3 loop reads CSASISYEQYF. In nucleotides, the CDR3 is TGCAGTGCTAGTATTTCCTACGAGCAGTACTTC.